This TCR beta chain emerged from a study of blood T cells in healthy people across ages. This clonotype was detected a few times. It may be a read error: a sequence one base away is much more abundant. This CDR3 has 16 residues. Germline assignment: CDR1 MNHNY and CDR2 SVGAGI (reference sequence). PCR was performed a second time for 7 to 11 cycles using a sample-barcoded 5' primer and a J-beta primer mix. MiXCR, run by TCRdb on the 5' RACE reads, gives a single entry per CDR3 protein. The sample contains hundreds of thousands of distinct CDR3 sequences, about 30% of which appear only once. The TCR was taken from an elderly woman in good health. The chain combines TRBV6-6 with TRBJ2-6; 7 nucleotides agree with TRBD2. What was sequenced was blood. The CDR3 spells CANSYSGGAGANVLTF. As DNA, the CDR3 is TGTGCCAACAGTTACTCGGGGGGAGCTGGGGCCAACGTCCTGACTTTC.